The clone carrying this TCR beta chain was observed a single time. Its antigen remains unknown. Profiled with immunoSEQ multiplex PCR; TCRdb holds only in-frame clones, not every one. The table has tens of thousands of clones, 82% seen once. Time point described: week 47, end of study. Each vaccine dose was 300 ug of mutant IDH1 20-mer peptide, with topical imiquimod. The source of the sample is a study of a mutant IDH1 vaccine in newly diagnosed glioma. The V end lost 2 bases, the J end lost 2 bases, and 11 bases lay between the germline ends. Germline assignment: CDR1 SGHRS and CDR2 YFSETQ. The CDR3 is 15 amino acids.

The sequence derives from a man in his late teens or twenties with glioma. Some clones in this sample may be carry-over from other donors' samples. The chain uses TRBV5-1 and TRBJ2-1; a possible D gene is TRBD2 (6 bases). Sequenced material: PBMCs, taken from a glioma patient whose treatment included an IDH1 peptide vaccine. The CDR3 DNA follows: TGCGCCAGCAGCTTAGGAGGGGTTACCTACAATGAGCAGTTCTTC. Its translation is CASSLGGVTYNEQFF.